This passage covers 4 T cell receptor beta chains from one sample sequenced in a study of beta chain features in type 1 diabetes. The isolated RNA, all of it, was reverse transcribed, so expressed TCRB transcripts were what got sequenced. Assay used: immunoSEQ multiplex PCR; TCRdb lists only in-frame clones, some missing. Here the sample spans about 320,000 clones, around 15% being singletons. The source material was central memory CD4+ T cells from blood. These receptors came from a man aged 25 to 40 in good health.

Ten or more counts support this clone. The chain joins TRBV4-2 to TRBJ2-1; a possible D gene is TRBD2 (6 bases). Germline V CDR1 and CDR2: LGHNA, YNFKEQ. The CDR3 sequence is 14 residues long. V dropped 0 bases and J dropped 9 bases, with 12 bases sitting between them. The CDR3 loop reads CASSQESSGCEQFF. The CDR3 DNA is TGTGCCAGCAGCCAAGAGTCGAGCGGGTGTGAGCAGTTCTTC.

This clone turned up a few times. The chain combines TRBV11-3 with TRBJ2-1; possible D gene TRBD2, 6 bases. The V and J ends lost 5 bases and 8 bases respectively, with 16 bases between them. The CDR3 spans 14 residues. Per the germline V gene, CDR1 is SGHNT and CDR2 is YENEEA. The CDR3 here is CASSPGVSRDEQFF. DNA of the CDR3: TGTGCCAGCAGCCCGGGAGTATCTCGGGATGAGCAGTTCTTC.

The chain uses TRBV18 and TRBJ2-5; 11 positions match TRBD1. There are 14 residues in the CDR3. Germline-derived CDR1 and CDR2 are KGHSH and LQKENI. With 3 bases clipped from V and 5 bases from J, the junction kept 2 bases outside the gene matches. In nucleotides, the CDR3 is TGTGCCAGCTCACCGGACAGGGGGCGTGAGACCCAGTACTTC. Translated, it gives CASSPDRGRETQYF.

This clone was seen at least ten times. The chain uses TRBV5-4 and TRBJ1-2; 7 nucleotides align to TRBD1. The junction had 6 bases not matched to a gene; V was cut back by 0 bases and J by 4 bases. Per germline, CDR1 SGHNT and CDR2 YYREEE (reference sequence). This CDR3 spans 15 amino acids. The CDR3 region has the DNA TGTGCCAGCAGCTTGGGAGGGGGCCCGACCTATGGCTACACCTTC. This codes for CASSLGGGPTYGYTF.